The TCR beta chain under discussion was sequenced for a study of monozygotic twins with inflammatory bowel disease. Someone took a roughly 2.5 ml blood sample from each of the donors. Per-sample cDNA came from eight separate reactions. TCRdb reanalyzed the 5' RACE reads, giving one entry per CDR3 protein sequence and no DNA. The sample table includes hundreds of thousands of distinct CDR3 sequences. The CDR3 length is 14 residues. The germline CDR1 and CDR2 sequences are ENHRY and SYGVKD. The sequence was obtained from a human donor with ulcerative colitis or Crohn's disease, or a healthy co-twin of an affected twin (not recorded which). The J gene is TRBJ2-3, the V gene TRBV10-3; TCRdb gives TRBD1 as the D gene, but with no DNA this cannot be confirmed. Sequences were obtained from blood. The CDR3: CAIRSGTSTDTQYF.